This T cell receptor beta chain stems from a study of cytomegalovirus exposure and HLA in healthy donors. Study-level information: An analysis done earlier identified 95 million to 140 million unique TCR beta sequences from about 179 million T cells. General observations from the study: Later analysis identified some 16,000 TCR beta sequences associated with HLA alleles, using a false discovery rate threshold of 0.05.

PCR amplification relied on 60 Vbeta primers (plus 13 Jbeta primers). In the original workflow: In a later analysis, of 79 million or so unique beta chains, around 9.9 million appeared in at least two donors. Libraries were prepared by immunoSEQ multiplex PCR; TCRdb keeps only in-frame clonotypes and omits some of them. V and J calls and clone size are as listed in that table; D and trimming were resolved from the DNA. The sample lists approximately 61,000 clones, 55% to 70% occurring once. Only a few counts were recorded for this clone. The antigen is not known. Sequences were obtained from PBMCs. The clonotype was recovered from a woman between 45 and 60 years old in good health and CMV-seronegative.

As DNA, the CDR3 is TGTGCCAGCAGTTTCCCCGCCGGCAGACAACCGTATGGCTACACCTTC. Its translation is CASSFPAGRQPYGYTF. V gene TRBV28 combines with J gene TRBJ1-2; no clear D. Germline loops: CDR1 MDHEN, CDR2 SYDVKM. The CDR3 sequence is 16 residues long. Between the trimmed V and J ends, which lost 3 bases and 5 bases, there was a span of 19 bases.